Listed here are 21 T cell receptor beta chains from one sample, sequenced in a study of untreated major depressive disorder. For these TCRs, the target antigens are not known. Data came from immunoSEQ multiplex PCR; TCRdb stores just in-frame clones and leaves some out. Among 25,000 to 30,000 clones listed, approximately 91% were seen once. Study-wide results and caveats: Compared with controls, depressed patients showed more TRBV05-01 (Vbeta 5.1) usage in CD4+ T cells.

Material for sequencing was CD4+ T cells from PBMCs. The origin of the receptors is a woman under 40 with major depressive disorder.

The chain employs TRBV29-1 and TRBJ2-5, with TRBD2 as a possible D gene (6 bases). CDR1 is SQVTM, CDR2 ANQGSEA, per germline. This CDR3 region has 14 residues. V lost 1 base to trimming and J lost 4 bases, with 13 bases between them. The CDR3 DNA follows: TGCAGCGTTGAAGTGGGCAGTAGCGGAGAGACCCAGTACTTC. It encodes CSVEVGSSGETQYF.

V gene TRBV28 combines with J gene TRBJ1-2; perhaps TRBD1 as D (5 bases). Germline lookup yields CDR1 MDHEN and CDR2 SYDVKM. The CDR3 runs to 16 residues. The ends were cut back, 2 bases at V and 4 bases at J, with 17 bases in the middle. CDR3 in DNA: TGTGCCAGCAGTTTAAGGTCAGGGATTTTTTCCTATGGCTACACCTTC. It yields the protein CASSLRSGIFSYGYTF.

The chain recombines TRBV2 with TRBJ2-7; no reliable D call. The CDR3 has 14 amino acids. Germline V gene data show CDR1 as SNHLY and CDR2 as FYNNEI. V was cut by 3 bases and J by 3 bases, with 12 bases left in between. This chain's CDR3 is CASSDRPRDYEQYF. The CDR3 bases are TGTGCCAGCAGTGACAGACCTAGAGACTACGAGCAGTACTTC. Full variable domain (missing parts from reference TRBV2 and TRBJ2-7): EPEVTQTPSHQVTQMGQEVILRCVPISNHLYFYWYRQILGQKVEFLVSFYNNEISEKSEIFDDQFSVERPDGSNFTLKIRSTKLEDSAMYFCASSDRPRDYEQYFGPGTRLTVT.

A single count supports this clone. The chain uses TRBV9 and TRBJ2-3; TRBD2 matches 9 bases. The germline gives CDR1 SGDLS, CDR2 YYNGEE. CDR3 length: 15 residues. The J segment lost 2 bases and the V segment lost 2 bases, leaving 3 bases of the junction unmatched. Here the CDR3 DNA reads TGTGCCAGCAGCGTTAGCGGGAGCCCCACAGATACGCAGTATTTT. It specifies CASSVSGSPTDTQYF.

The V gene is TRBV2, the J gene TRBJ2-2; possible D gene TRBD2, 5 bases. V dropped 6 bases and J dropped 7 bases, with 12 bases sitting between them. Germline V gene data show CDR1 as SNHLY and CDR2 as FYNNEI. The CDR3 sequence is 13 residues long. CDR3 amino acids: CASRRRSGGELFF. CDR3 nucleotides: TGTGCCAGCAGGAGGAGGTCCGGCGGGGAGCTGTTTTTT.

The CDR3 DNA is TGTGCCAGCAGTGGCGACGAGCAGTACTTC. Encoded protein: CASSGDEQYF. V gene TRBV25-1 combines with J gene TRBJ2-7, with no clear D. Trimming took 4 bases from V and 5 from J, leaving 3 bases between them. Germline V lookup: CDR1 MGHDK, CDR2 SYGVNS. CDR3 length: 10 residues.

This sequence joins TRBV5-6 and TRBJ2-2; D is possibly TRBD2 (5 bases). V lost 4 bases and J lost 7, with 8 bases in between. The CDR3 consists of 12 residues. CDR1 and CDR2 (germline): SGHDT, YYEEEE. The CDR3 region is CASSPGNGELFF. The CDR3 bases are TGTGCCAGCAGCCCCGGGAACGGGGAGCTGTTTTTT.

The chain uses TRBV5-6 and TRBJ2-5; TRBD1 or TRBD2 may be the D gene (5 bases each). This CDR3 has 13 residues. The germline V and J ends were trimmed by 4 bases and 5 bases, with 12 bases remaining between them. Germline CDR1 is SGHDT and CDR2 is YYEEEE. CDR3 sequence reads: CASSPGAGETQYF. The CDR3 DNA follows: TGTGCCAGCAGCCCCGGGGCTGGCGAGACCCAGTACTTC. The variable domain in full, with the rest retrieved from reference TRBV5-6 and TRBJ2-5, is DAGVTQSPTHLIKTRGQQVTLRCSPKSGHDTVSWYQQALGQGPQFIFQYYEEEERQRGNFPDRFSGHQFPNYSSELNVNALLLGDSALYLCASSPGAGETQYFGPGTRLLVL.

The J gene is TRBJ2-1, the V gene TRBV5-1; 9 bases fit TRBD1. CDR3 size: 15 residues. J lost 9 bases, V lost 4 bases, and 11 bases had no gene match. Germline V gene sequence: CDR1 SGHRS, CDR2 YFSETQ. CDR3 sequence: CASSPGTGKSGEQFF. CDR3 DNA sequence: TGCGCCAGCAGCCCCGGGACAGGGAAGAGCGGTGAGCAGTTCTTC.

V is TRBV4-3 and J is TRBJ1-4; D possibly corresponds to TRBD1 (6 bases). Trimming cost V 2 bases and J 9 bases, with 19 bases left between them. Germline V gene lookup returns CDR1 LGHNA and CDR2 YSLEER. The CDR3 sequence is 16 residues long. The CDR3 sequence: CASSQFAGQKMKKLFF. CDR3 nucleotide sequence: TGCGCCAGCAGCCAATTTGCCGGACAGAAAATGAAAAAACTGTTTTTT.

The CDR3 loop is CSVEIAARMSNEQYF. CDR3 DNA sequence: TGCAGCGTTGAAATAGCGGCCAGGATGTCCAACGAGCAGTACTTC. The chain carries TRBV29-1 and TRBJ2-7; weak D call: TRBD2 (6 bases). The CDR3 consists of 15 residues. Trimming took 2 bases from V and 5 from J, leaving 19 bases between them. Germline V lookup: CDR1 SQVTM, CDR2 ANQGSEA.

V and J are TRBV4-1 and TRBJ1-1, with a weak D call TRBD1 (6 bases). The CDR3 loop spans 19 amino acids. The germline CDR1 and CDR2 sequences are MGHRA and YSYEKL. Between the trimmed V and J ends, which lost 2 bases and 4 bases, there was a span of 26 bases. This CDR3 is CASSQYKDSRVGYRTEAFF. CDR3 nucleotides: TGCGCCAGCAGCCAATATAAGGACAGCCGAGTGGGTTATCGCACTGAAGCTTTCTTT.

V usage is TRBV6-1 and J usage is TRBJ2-7; 9 nucleotides align to TRBD1. The CDR3 loop spans 16 amino acids. The germline gives CDR1 MNHNS, CDR2 SASEGT. V was pared by 4 bases and J by 1 base, with 8 bases of the junction left unmatched. CDR3 sequence reads: CASSGTGQGRSYEQYF. For the CDR3, the DNA is TGTGCCAGCAGTGGGACGGGACAGGGCCGTTCCTACGAGCAGTACTTC.

The J gene is TRBJ2-1, the V gene TRBV7-2, with TRBD2 matching 8 bases. This CDR3 has 14 amino acids. CDR1 SGHTA and CDR2 FQGNSA come from the germline V gene. V shed 5 bases, J shed 7 bases, and the junction held 7 bases outside the gene matches. Here the CDR3 DNA reads TGTGCCAGCAGCCCCCGACTAGCGATGAATGAGCAGTTCTTC. As protein: CASSPRLAMNEQFF.

The rearrangement joins TRBV18 to TRBJ1-1; 10 nucleotides agree with TRBD1. The ends lost 3 bases at V and 4 bases at J; junction bases unmatched: 11. Germline CDR1 KGHSH, CDR2 LQKENI. The CDR3 totals 17 residues. The CDR3 DNA reads TGTGCCAGCTCACCGCAATCTGGACAGGGGGTTGGCACTGAAGCTTTCTTT. Amino acid sequence: CASSPQSGQGVGTEAFF.

This chain joins TRBV6-5 and TRBJ1-1; no clear D. Germline assignment: CDR1 MNHEY and CDR2 SVGAGI. Between the trimmed V and J ends, which lost 5 bases and 7 bases, there was a span of 11 bases. This CDR3 contains 12 residues. CDR3 sequence reads: CASSRNGLEAFF. In DNA form, the CDR3 reads TGTGCCAGCAGTCGTAATGGGCTTGAAGCTTTCTTT.

This chain joins TRBV5-1 and TRBJ2-7; 14 nucleotides align to TRBD2. Germline V gives CDR1 SGHRS, CDR2 YFSETQ. V shed 3 bases and J 0 bases; nucleotides not matched to a gene: 8. The CDR3 runs 18 residues. This chain's CDR3 is CASSWGSGTSGGSYEQYF. The CDR3 DNA is TGCGCCAGCAGCTGGGGGTCCGGGACTAGCGGGGGCTCCTACGAGCAGTACTTC.

This clone was detected only once. The genes are TRBV5-1 and TRBJ2-7; 8 positions agree with TRBD1. This CDR3 is 14 amino acids long. Germline CDR1 is SGHRS and CDR2 is YFSETQ. V shed 4 bases and J 2 bases; nucleotides not matched to a gene: 5. CDR3 coding DNA: TGCGCCAGCAGCCCAGGGGGCCTGACCTACGAGCAGTACTTC. Translating it yields CASSPGGLTYEQYF.

This chain joins TRBV5-1 and TRBJ1-1; D is uncertain. The V and J ends lost 6 bases and 1 base respectively, with 13 bases between them. The germline V gene has CDR1 SGHRS and CDR2 YFSETQ. CDR3 size: 14 residues. In nucleotides, the CDR3 is TGCGCCAGCACCCCGAGCTGGGGGAACACTGAAGCTTTCTTT. This encodes CASTPSWGNTEAFF.

The chain is built from TRBV7-3 and TRBJ1-6, with TRBD1 as a possible D gene (5 bases). Per germline, CDR1 SGHTA and CDR2 FQGTGA. Trimming pared 2 bases from V and 8 bases from J, leaving 7 bases between. There are 13 residues in the CDR3. CDR3 residues: CASSLVGDSPLHF. The CDR3 region has the DNA TGTGCCAGCAGCTTAGTGGGGGATTCACCCCTCCACTTT.

The rearrangement uses TRBV2 and TRBJ1-3; TRBD1 is a possible D gene (5 bases). The germline V gene encodes CDR1 SNHLY and CDR2 FYNNEI. Trimming pared 4 bases from V and 1 base from J, leaving 20 bases between. There are 18 residues in the CDR3. This CDR3 reads CASSALGPWGTSGNTIYF. For the CDR3, the DNA is TGTGCCAGCAGTGCCCTCGGCCCATGGGGGACTTCTGGAAACACCATATATTTT.